The following is a T cell receptor beta chain sequence with its context. Antigen specificity is unknown. This record belongs to a study of a mutant IDH1 vaccine in newly diagnosed glioma. Study-level information: Averaging 40.4 years of age, treated patients were around 60% male and 37.5% female. Earlier therapy was either radiotherapy, temozolomide, or both, and most got both.

Study-level points and caveats: Across multiple MHC alleles, 93.3% of patients had vaccine-induced responses.

Time point given: baseline, week 1 (first vaccination visit). As to treatment: pre-vaccination baseline after standard-of-care therapy. The assay was immunoSEQ multiplex PCR, and TCRdb's table has in-frame clones only and misses some. The sample holds roughly 19,000 clones, approximately 86% seen once. This sequence originates from a man aged 35 to 55 with glioma. The sample here was PBMCs, taken from a glioma patient treated with radiotherapy, temozolomide or both.

The CDR3 region has the DNA TGCGCCAGCAGCCGAGGGCAGGGGAACACTGAAGCTTTCTTT. Residues: CASSRGQGNTEAFF. The gene calls are TRBV4-1 and TRBJ1-1, with a weak D call TRBD1 (5 bases). CDR1 MGHRA and CDR2 YSYEKL come from the germline V gene. Deletions cut 4 bases from V and 1 base from J, with 10 bases between. The CDR3 covers 14 residues.